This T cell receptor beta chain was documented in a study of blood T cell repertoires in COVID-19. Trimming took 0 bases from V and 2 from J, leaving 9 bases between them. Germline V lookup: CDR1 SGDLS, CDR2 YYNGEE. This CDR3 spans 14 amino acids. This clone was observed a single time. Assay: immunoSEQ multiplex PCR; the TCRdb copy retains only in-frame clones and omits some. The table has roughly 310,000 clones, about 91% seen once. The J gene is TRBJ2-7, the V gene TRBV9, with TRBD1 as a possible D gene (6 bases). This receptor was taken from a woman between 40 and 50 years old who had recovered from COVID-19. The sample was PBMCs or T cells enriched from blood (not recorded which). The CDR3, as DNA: TGTGCCAGCAGCGTAGAAGCAGGGGCCTACGAGCAGTACTTC. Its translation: CASSVEAGAYEQYF.